This paragraph covers one T cell receptor (beta chain) sequence. What it binds is not known. The data originate from a study of CD8 T cells in Susac syndrome. Trimming took off 6 bases at V and 6 bases at J, with 17 bases between the two ends. This CDR3 spans 15 amino acids. Study findings and constraints: The CD4+ T cell repertoire of patients with Susac syndrome showed no detectable clonal expansion.

RNA totalling roughly 0.5 to 1 ug underwent reverse transcription with random hexamers. Using its own MiXCR run on the immunoSEQ multiplex PCR reads, TCRdb lists one record per CDR3 protein. The data contain around 230,000 distinct CDR3 sequences, 96% of them seen just once; the ten biggest clones take up approximately 0.1%. Material: CD4+ T cells from PBMCs. The receptor comes from a human donor with Susac syndrome. V is TRBV12-3 or TRBV12-4 and J is TRBJ1-4; D ambiguous. The CDR3 DNA reads as TGTGCCAGCAGGAACCCGGGGTCGGCCTATGAAAAACTGTTTTTT. Translation gives CASRNPGSAYEKLFF.